This is a list of T cell receptor beta chains from one sample in a study of cytomegalovirus exposure and HLA in healthy donors. TCRdb keeps only in-frame clones here, not all; method: immunoSEQ multiplex PCR. The sample has roughly 180,000 clones, 82% seen once; the top ten hold more than 1.5%. The sample consisted of PBMCs. The receptors derive from a man aged 35 to 55 in good health and CMV-seronegative. CDR3s include the opening cysteine and the closing phenylalanine or tryptophan. The D gene is left open where the match is weak. Only some rows state a clone size, as once, few, many or a class for expanded clones.

D gene	V gene	clone size	J gene	CDR3 protein	CDR3 DNA
NA	TRBV4-1	NA	TRBJ2-3	CASSQDLDTQYF	TGCGCCAGCAGCCAAGATCTGGATACGCAGTATTTT
NA	TRBV28	NA	TRBJ2-7	CASTPGIGEQYF	TGTGCCAGCACCCCCGGGATTGGCGAGCAGTACTTC
NA	TRBV15	NA	TRBJ2-7	CATSRDIPSAYEQYF	TGTGCCACCAGCAGAGATATTCCCTCTGCCTACGAGCAGTACTTC
TRBD1	TRBV11-3	NA	TRBJ2-1	CASSLTGGNEQFF	TGTGCCAGCAGCTTGACAGGGGGCAATGAGCAGTTCTTC
TRBD2	TRBV4-2	NA	TRBJ2-7	CASSLAGESGEQYF	TGTGCCAGCAGCCTCGCGGGGGAGTCGGGCGAGCAGTACTTC
NA	TRBV11-3	NA	TRBJ2-1	CASSPGGIGASEQFF	TGTGCCAGCAGCCCAGGCGGGATCGGCGCGAGCGAGCAGTTCTTC
TRBD1	TRBV4-3	NA	TRBJ1-4	CASSQPGGTTNEKLFF	TGCGCCAGCAGCCAGCCAGGGGGGACAACTAATGAAAAACTGTTTTTT
NA	TRBV5-4	few	TRBJ2-3	CASSLERSTDTQYF	TGTGCCAGCAGCTTGGAACGGAGCACAGATACGCAGTATTTT
TRBD1	TRBV6-6	NA	TRBJ2-2	CASSLTDRGRTGELFF	TGTGCCAGCAGCCTAACCGACAGGGGACGAACCGGGGAGCTGTTTTTT
TRBD1	TRBV7-3	NA	TRBJ2-2	CASSSTGGKTGELFF	TGTGCCAGCAGCTCGACAGGGGGCAAAACCGGGGAGCTGTTTTTT
TRBD2	TRBV18	NA	TRBJ2-7	CASSPRSSGGGGEQYF	TGTGCCAGCTCACCCCGATCCAGCGGGGGGGGAGGGGAGCAGTACTTC
TRBD1	TRBV4-1	NA	TRBJ1-5	CASSSRQGEARQPQHF	TGCGCCAGCAGCTCTAGACAGGGGGAAGCTCGGCAGCCCCAGCATTTT
NA	TRBV7-9	few	TRBJ2-7	CASSSRDMSGGKSYEQYF	TGTGCCAGCAGCTCCCGGGACATGAGTGGCGGAAAGTCCTACGAGCAGTACTTC
NA	TRBV18	NA	TRBJ1-1	CASSPRARGNTEAFF	TGTGCCAGCTCACCACGGGCACGGGGAAACACTGAAGCTTTCTTT
TRBD1	TRBV27	NA	TRBJ2-7	CASSLGRGKSYEQYF	TGTGCCAGCAGTTTAGGCAGGGGGAAGTCCTACGAGCAGTACTTC
NA	TRBV21-1	NA	TRBJ2-7	CASSKAGGHYEQYF	TGTGCCAGCAGCAAAGCTGGGGGCCACTACGAGCAGTACTTC
TRBD1	TRBV7-2	once	TRBJ1-2	CASSLRWGGRGPEGYTF	TGTGCCAGCAGCTTAAGGTGGGGCGGCAGGGGGCCGGAAGGCTACACCTTC
NA	TRBV29-1	NA	TRBJ2-1	CSPRRVSGGHSYNEQFF	TGCAGCCCTCGGCGCGTTTCGGGGGGCCACTCCTACAATGAGCAGTTCTTC
TRBD2	TRBV7-3	NA	TRBJ2-6	CASSQGLAGVGANVLTF	TGTGCCAGCAGCCAAGGACTAGCGGGAGTTGGGGCCAACGTCCTGACTTTC
NA	TRBV2	NA	TRBJ1-5	CASSEGTAYQPQHF	TGTGCCAGCAGTGAAGGGACAGCCTATCAGCCCCAGCATTTT
TRBD1	TRBV6-6	few	TRBJ2-2	CASSQRQGDTGELFF	TGTGCCAGCAGTCAGAGACAGGGGGACACCGGGGAGCTGTTTTTT
NA	TRBV28	once	TRBJ1-2	CASSLSSSSYGYTF	TGTGCCAGCAGTTTATCCAGTTCGTCCTATGGCTACACCTTC
TRBD1	TRBV27	NA	TRBJ1-1	CASSPGTGSSEAFF	TGTGCCAGCAGTCCCGGGACAGGGAGCTCTGAAGCTTTCTTT
TRBD1	TRBV6-6	few	TRBJ2-5	CASSSGQGGTQYF	TGTGCCAGCAGTTCAGGACAGGGCGGGACCCAGTACTTC
NA	TRBV18	NA	TRBJ2-5	CASSSHRIQETQYF	TGTGCCAGCTCATCACACAGAATCCAAGAGACCCAGTACTTC
TRBD1	TRBV5-1	NA	TRBJ1-4	CASSRGQGRSNEKLFF	TGCGCCAGCAGCCGAGGACAGGGCCGCTCTAATGAAAAACTGTTTTTT
NA	TRBV7-2	NA	TRBJ2-5	CASSVRGGGVETQYF	TGTGCCAGCAGCGTAAGGGGGGGAGGGGTAGAGACCCAGTACTTC
NA	TRBV5-1	NA	TRBJ1-1	CASSLAYVDTEAFF	TGCGCCAGCAGCTTGGCCTACGTCGACACTGAAGCTTTCTTT
NA	TRBV5-1	NA	TRBJ2-3	CASSSGNTDTQYF	TGCGCCAGCAGCTCCGGGAACACAGATACGCAGTATTTT
TRBD1	TRBV4-1	once	TRBJ2-2	CASSQGTGNTGELFF	TGCGCCAGCAGCCAAGGGACAGGGAACACCGGGGAGCTGTTTTTT
TRBD1	TRBV7-2	NA	TRBJ1-1	CASSLETGSTEAFF	TGTGCCAGCAGCTTAGAGACAGGGTCCACTGAAGCTTTCTTT
NA	TRBV4-1	NA	TRBJ2-7	CASSQAPGSYEQYF	TGCGCCAGCAGCCAAGCACCAGGTTCCTACGAGCAGTACTTC
TRBD2	TRBV4-1	NA	TRBJ2-7	CASSHIAGVNEQYF	TGCGCCAGCAGCCATATAGCGGGAGTAAACGAGCAGTACTTC
TRBD1	TRBV6-5	NA	TRBJ1-5	CASSLSTGGWPQHF	TGTGCCAGCAGTTTATCGACAGGGGGATGGCCCCAGCATTTT
TRBD1	TRBV7-2	NA	TRBJ1-5	CASSMDQGGSQPQHF	TGTGCCAGCAGCATGGACCAGGGGGGCAGTCAGCCCCAGCATTTT
NA	TRBV5-1	NA	TRBJ1-1	CASSIGGGGTEAFF	TGCGCCAGCAGCATAGGGGGTGGCGGCACTGAAGCTTTCTTT
TRBD1	TRBV5-1	NA	TRBJ2-6	CASSPGTGVTGANVLTF	TGCGCCAGCAGTCCCGGGACAGGGGTAACTGGGGCCAACGTCCTGACTTTC
NA	TRBV5-1	few	TRBJ1-2	CASRGGQSDYGYTF	TGCGCCAGCAGGGGTGGGCAATCAGACTATGGCTACACCTTC
TRBD1	TRBV7-9	NA	TRBJ2-7	CASSLVGQSSYEQYF	TGTGCCAGCAGCTTAGTGGGACAGAGCTCCTACGAGCAGTACTTC
NA	TRBV30	NA	TRBJ2-7	CAWSTGVAYEQYF	TGTGCCTGGAGTACGGGGGTGGCCTACGAGCAGTACTTC
TRBD1	TRBV7-2	NA	TRBJ1-4	CASSPDRAANEKLFF	TGTGCCAGCAGCCCTGACAGGGCGGCTAATGAAAAACTGTTTTTT
NA	TRBV28	few	TRBJ1-2	CASSLGGYGYTF	TGTGCCAGCAGTTTGGGGGGCTATGGCTACACCTTC
NA	TRBV7-8	few	TRBJ1-6	CASSLASRGNYNSPLHF	TGTGCCAGCAGCTTAGCAAGTAGGGGGAACTATAATTCACCCCTCCACTTT
TRBD1	TRBV4-2	NA	TRBJ2-3	CASRNDRGLADTQYF	TGTGCCAGCAGAAACGACAGGGGGCTAGCAGATACGCAGTATTTT
NA	TRBV11-2	NA	TRBJ2-7	CASSLVPGNYEQYF	TGTGCCAGCAGCTTAGTTCCGGGGAACTACGAGCAGTACTTC
TRBD2	TRBV2	NA	TRBJ2-7	CASSDDGTSALRGSYEQYF	TGTGCCAGCAGTGACGACGGGACTAGCGCTTTAAGGGGAAGTTACGAGCAGTACTTC
TRBD1	TRBV4-3	NA	TRBJ1-4	CASSLTPGQGRTNEKLFF	TGCGCCAGCAGCCTAACCCCGGGACAGGGAAGGACTAATGAAAAACTGTTTTTT
TRBD2	TRBV5-4	few	TRBJ2-2	CASSSQRETGELFF	TGTGCCAGCAGCTCCCAGCGGGAGACCGGGGAGCTGTTTTTT
NA	TRBV6-6	NA	TRBJ1-1	CASSVNEVNSAEAFF	TGTGCCAGCAGTGTCAACGAGGTGAATAGCGCTGAAGCTTTCTTT
TRBD1	TRBV7-2	once	TRBJ2-7	CASSPDRGNYEQYF	TGTGCCAGCAGCCCGGACAGGGGGAATTACGAGCAGTACTTC
NA	TRBV5-1	NA	TRBJ2-3	CASSPLSDTQYF	TGCGCCAGCAGCCCACTGTCAGATACGCAGTATTTT
NA	TRBV30	NA	TRBJ2-7	CAWRKTGKLSYEQYF	TGTGCCTGGAGAAAAACAGGGAAACTCTCCTACGAGCAGTACTTC
NA	TRBV5-4	NA	TRBJ1-2	CASSPSGQQTNYGYTF	TGTGCCAGCAGCCCCAGCGGACAGCAAACTAACTATGGCTACACCTTC